This TCR beta chain derives from a study of OX40 agonist ivuxolimab in advanced cancers. Study results and caveats: At doses 0.1 to 3.0 mg/kg, CD4+ and CD8+ clones expanded.

Measured with immunoSEQ multiplex PCR; TCRdb has only the in-frame clones, and not every one. This sample has tens of thousands of clones, with nearly 95% found just once. Turning to this clone: Its target is unknown.

CDR1 is MNHEY and CDR2 is SVGAGI in the germline V gene. This CDR3 is 15 amino acids long. With V trimmed by 5 bases and J by 0 bases, 3 bases remained unmatched. This TCR came from an adult with an advanced solid tumor such as melanoma, head and neck, liver or kidney cancer. The material was CD4+ or CD8+ T cells sorted from blood, obtained in a trial of the OX40 agonist ivuxolimab. V and J are TRBV6-5 and TRBJ2-7; 11 bases are shared with TRBD2. The CDR3 reads CASSATSGASYEQYF. Written as DNA, the CDR3 is TGTGCCAGCAGTGCGACTAGCGGGGCCTCCTACGAGCAGTACTTC.